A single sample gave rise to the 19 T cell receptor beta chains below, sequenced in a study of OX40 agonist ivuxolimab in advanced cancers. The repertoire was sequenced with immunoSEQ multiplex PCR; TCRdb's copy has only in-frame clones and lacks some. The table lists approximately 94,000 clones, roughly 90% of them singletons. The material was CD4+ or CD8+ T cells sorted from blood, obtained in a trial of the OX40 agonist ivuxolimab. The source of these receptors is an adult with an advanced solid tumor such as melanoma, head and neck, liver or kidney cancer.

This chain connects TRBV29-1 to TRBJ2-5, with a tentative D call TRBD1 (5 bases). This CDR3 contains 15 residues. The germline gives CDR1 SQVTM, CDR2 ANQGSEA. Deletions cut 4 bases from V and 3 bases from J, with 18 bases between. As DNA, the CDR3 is TGCAGCGTTGTAGGGGCGGAAATACTCGAAGAGACCCAGTACTTC. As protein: CSVVGAEILEETQYF.

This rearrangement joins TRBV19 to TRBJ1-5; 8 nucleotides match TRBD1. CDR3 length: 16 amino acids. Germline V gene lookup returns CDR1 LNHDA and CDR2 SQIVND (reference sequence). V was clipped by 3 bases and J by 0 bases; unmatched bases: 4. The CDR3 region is CASSIFGTGSNQPQHF. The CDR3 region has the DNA TGTGCCAGTAGTATTTTTGGGACAGGTAGCAATCAGCCCCAGCATTTT.

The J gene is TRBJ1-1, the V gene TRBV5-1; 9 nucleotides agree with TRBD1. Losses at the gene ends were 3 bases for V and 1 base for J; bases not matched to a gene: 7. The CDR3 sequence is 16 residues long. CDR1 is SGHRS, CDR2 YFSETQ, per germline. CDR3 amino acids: CASSSGTGMTNTEAFF. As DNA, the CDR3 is TGCGCCAGCAGCTCCGGGACAGGGATGACGAACACTGAAGCTTTCTTT.

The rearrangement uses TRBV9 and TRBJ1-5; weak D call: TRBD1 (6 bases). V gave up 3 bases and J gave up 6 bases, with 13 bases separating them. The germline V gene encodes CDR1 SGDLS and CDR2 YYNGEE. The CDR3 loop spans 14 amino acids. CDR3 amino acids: CASSGGGLSQPQHF. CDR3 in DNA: TGTGCCAGCAGCGGCGGGGGCTTGAGTCAGCCCCAGCATTTT.

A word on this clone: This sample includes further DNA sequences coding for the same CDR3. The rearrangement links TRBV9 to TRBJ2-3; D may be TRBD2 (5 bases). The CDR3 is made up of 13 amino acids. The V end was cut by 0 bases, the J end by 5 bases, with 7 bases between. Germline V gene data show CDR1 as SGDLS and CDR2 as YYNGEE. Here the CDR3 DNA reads TGTGCCAGCAGCGTAGTGAGCGGAGATACGCAGTATTTT. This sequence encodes CASSVVSGDTQYF.

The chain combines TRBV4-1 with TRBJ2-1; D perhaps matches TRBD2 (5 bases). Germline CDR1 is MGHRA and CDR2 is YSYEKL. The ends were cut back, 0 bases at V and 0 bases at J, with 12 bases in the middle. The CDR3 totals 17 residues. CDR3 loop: CASSQEIASGSYNEQFF. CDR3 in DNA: TGCGCCAGCAGCCAAGAAATAGCGTCCGGCTCCTACAATGAGCAGTTCTTC.

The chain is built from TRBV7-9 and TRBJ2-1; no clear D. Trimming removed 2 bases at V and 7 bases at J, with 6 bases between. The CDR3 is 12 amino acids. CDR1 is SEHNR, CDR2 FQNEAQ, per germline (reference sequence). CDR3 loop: CASSLSWNEQFF. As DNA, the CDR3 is TGTGCCAGCAGCTTAAGCTGGAATGAGCAGTTCTTC.

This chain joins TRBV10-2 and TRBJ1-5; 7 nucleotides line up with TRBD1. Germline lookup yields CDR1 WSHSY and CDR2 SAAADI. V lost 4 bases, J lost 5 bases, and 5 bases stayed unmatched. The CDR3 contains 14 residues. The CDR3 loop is CASSAGGLHQPQHF. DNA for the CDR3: TGCGCCAGCAGTGCAGGGGGTTTGCATCAGCCCCAGCATTTT.

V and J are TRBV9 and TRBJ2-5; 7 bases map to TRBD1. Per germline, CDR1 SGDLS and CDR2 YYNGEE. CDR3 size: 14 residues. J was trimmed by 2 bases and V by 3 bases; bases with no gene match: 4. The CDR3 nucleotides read TGTGCCAGCAGCGCCGGGACAGCACAAGAGACCCAGTACTTC. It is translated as CASSAGTAQETQYF.

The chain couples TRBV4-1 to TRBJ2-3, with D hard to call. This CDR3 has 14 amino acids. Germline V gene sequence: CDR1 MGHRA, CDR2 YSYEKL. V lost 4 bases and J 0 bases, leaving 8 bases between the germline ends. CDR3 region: CASSPDPSTDTQYF. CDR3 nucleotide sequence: TGCGCCAGCAGCCCCGACCCCAGCACAGATACGCAGTATTTT.

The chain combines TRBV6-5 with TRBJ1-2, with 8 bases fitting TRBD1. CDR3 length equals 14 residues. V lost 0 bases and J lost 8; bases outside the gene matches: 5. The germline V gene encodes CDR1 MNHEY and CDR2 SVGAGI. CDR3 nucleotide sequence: TGTGCCAGCAGTTACTCGGGACAGGCGGGAGGCTACACCTTC. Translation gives CASSYSGQAGGYTF.

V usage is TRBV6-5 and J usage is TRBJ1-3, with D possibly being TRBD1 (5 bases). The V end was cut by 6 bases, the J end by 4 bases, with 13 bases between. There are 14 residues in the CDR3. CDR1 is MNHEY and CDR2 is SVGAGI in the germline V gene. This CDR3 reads CASSFIGDGNTIYF. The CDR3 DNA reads TGTGCCAGCAGCTTTATAGGGGACGGAAACACCATATATTTT.

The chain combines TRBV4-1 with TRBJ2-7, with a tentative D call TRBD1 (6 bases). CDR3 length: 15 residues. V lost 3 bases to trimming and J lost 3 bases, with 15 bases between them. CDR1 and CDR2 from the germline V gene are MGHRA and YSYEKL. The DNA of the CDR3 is TGCGCCAGCAGCCACCCACAGGGTGGAGTCTACGAGCAGTACTTC. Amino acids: CASSHPQGGVYEQYF.

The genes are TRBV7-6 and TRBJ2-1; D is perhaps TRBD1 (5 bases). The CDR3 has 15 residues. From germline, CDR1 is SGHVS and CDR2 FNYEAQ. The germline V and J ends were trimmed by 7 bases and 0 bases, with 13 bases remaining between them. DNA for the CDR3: TGTGCCAGCACCTTGAAGGGGCGCTCCTACAATGAGCAGTTCTTC. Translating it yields CASTLKGRSYNEQFF.

The CDR3 loop is CASSNTGGGDQPQHF. The CDR3 nucleotides read TGTGCCAGCAGCAACACTGGGGGCGGGGATCAGCCCCAGCATTTT. J is TRBJ1-5 and V is TRBV6-1, with D tentatively TRBD1 (6 bases). There are 15 residues in the CDR3. Germline-derived CDR1 and CDR2 are MNHNS and SASEGT. The ends were cut back, 6 bases at V and 5 bases at J, with 17 bases in the middle.

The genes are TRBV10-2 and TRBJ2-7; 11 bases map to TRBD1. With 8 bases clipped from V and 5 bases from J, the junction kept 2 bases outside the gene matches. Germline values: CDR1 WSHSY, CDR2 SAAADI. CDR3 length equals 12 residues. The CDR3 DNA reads TGCGCCAGCGGGACAGGGGGGAACGAGCAGTACTTC. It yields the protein CASGTGGNEQYF.

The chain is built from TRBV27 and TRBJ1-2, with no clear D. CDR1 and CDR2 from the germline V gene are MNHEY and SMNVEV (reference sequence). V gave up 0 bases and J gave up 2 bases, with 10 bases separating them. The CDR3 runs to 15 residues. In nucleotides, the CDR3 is TGTGCCAGCAGTTTATCTTCAGTCGTCAACTATGGCTACACCTTC. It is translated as CASSLSSVVNYGYTF.

The CDR3 DNA sequence: TGTGCCAGCAGCTCCGCCTCAGCCTACAATGAGCAGTTCTTC. Translation: CASSSASAYNEQFF. The chain recombines TRBV11-3 with TRBJ2-1; D unclear. Germline V CDR1 and CDR2: SGHNT, YENEEA. Trimming took 4 bases from V and 2 from J, leaving 9 bases between them. The CDR3 spans 14 residues.

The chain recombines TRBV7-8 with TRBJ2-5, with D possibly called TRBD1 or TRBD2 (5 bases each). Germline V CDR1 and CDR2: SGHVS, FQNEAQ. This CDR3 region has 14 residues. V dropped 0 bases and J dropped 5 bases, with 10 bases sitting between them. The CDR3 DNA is TGTGCCAGCAGCTTAGCTTGGGACCGTGAGACCCAGTACTTC. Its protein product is CASSLAWDRETQYF.